This TCR beta chain comes out of a study of blood T cell repertoires in COVID-19 (dated by TCRdb to the early 2020s). Turning to the overall study: Samples covering the acute and convalescent phases of COVID-19 were provided by collaborators in the United States, Italy and Spain. The material from the prospective study consisted of cDNA or gDNA derived from T cells, B-cell-depleted T cells, or PBMCs. The dataset comprised deeply sampled blood TCRbeta repertoires from subjects exposed to, actively infected with, or recovered from COVID-19. The repertoires were released in a freely available public database intended as a resource for research on the immune response to SARS-CoV-2. The samples were drawn from two sources: the first 160 participants of the ongoing ImmuneRACE study, and about 1,300 subjects contributed by 6 global collaborators. The sample metadata nearly always contained a de-identified subject ID, COVID-19 status, age in years and sex. Where available, HLA class I and class II types were taken from metadata supplied by the sample provider and were not determined by assay-based typing.

One collaborating source in Seattle enrolled patients during active infection and followed them longitudinally through the course of disease. Collaborating institutions collected whole blood in K2EDTA tubes following their own protocols. For TCRbeta analysis, collaborators shipped samples as frozen whole blood, isolated PBMCs, or DNA extracted from either of those sample types. TCRbeta CDR3 regions were amplified from genomic DNA by means of the immunoSEQ Assay, a bias-controlled multiplex PCR. On the study's bioinformatics: The number of nucleated cells in each sample was estimated from the amplification of reference gene primers within the assay. To quantify the absolute abundance of each unique TCRbeta CDR3 rearrangement, sequence reads were collapsed and filtered. For each sample, productive Simpson clonality was calculated by taking the square root of Simpson's diversity index across productive rearrangements. Held by TCRdb, this immuneACCESS table contains in-frame sequences only and omits some clones. Under half of the omission traces to an unresolved V gene where checked; the cause of the rest is unknown. That table is the source of V, J and clone size, and D and trimming were worked out from the DNA. The table for this sample lists around 250,000 clones; approximately 85% of them were counted only once. The ten largest account for roughly 6.2% of the sample.

Regarding this clone: Its recognized antigen is unknown. Base qualities are not at hand, and no much larger clone is one base apart.

Broad study findings and their caveats: How much clinical and demographic metadata was included differed by source and by participant, and the metadata was provided uncurated.

After removal of 5 bases from V and 4 bases from J, the junction retains 4 bases not matched to a gene. The CDR3, from cysteine to phenylalanine, totals 14 residues. The read is trimmed to its CDR3 DNA, 42 bases read in frame from base 1. CDR1 and CDR2 are read off the germline V gene (reference sequence) as LGHDT and YNNKEL. The sample taken for sequencing was peripheral blood. The chain is encoded by TRBV3-1 (or the pseudogene TRBV3-2) joined to TRBJ1-2, with 10 bases in between that match TRBD1. The TCR comes from a woman older than 75 with COVID-19, enrolled during active disease. The DNA reads as follows: TGTGCCAGCAGCGAAGGGGACAGGGGCTATGGCTACACCTTC. Its translation is CASSEGDRGYGYTF.